A single sample is the source of the 2 T cell receptor beta chains below, sequenced in a study of T cells in Graves' hyperthyroidism and ophthalmopathy. From RNA transcripts, TCR beta CDR3 regions were amplified. HTBI primers were the set used in a first-round RT-PCR of the TCR CDR3. MiXCR, run by TCRdb on the multiplex PCR reads, gives a single entry per CDR3 protein. The table includes 340,000 or so distinct CDR3 sequences, around 20% detected once. Material: blood. The source is a woman in her forties or fifties with Graves' hyperthyroidism.

At least ten counts were recorded for this clonotype. J is TRBJ1-1 and V is TRBV6-4, with D perhaps matching TRBD1 (5 bases). Trimming removed 5 bases at V and 4 bases at J, with 14 bases between. This CDR3 spans 14 amino acids. Germline lookup yields CDR1 MRHNA and CDR2 SNTAGT. The CDR3 region has the DNA TGTGCCAGCAGTCCAGGGTGGAGTGGCACTGAAGCTTTCTTT. Translated: CASSPGWSGTEAFF.

This clonotype was recorded a few times. The chain joins TRBV28 to TRBJ2-4; D is unclear. Germline CDR1 is MDHEN and CDR2 is SYDVKM. V was trimmed by 7 bases and J by 0 bases, leaving 13 bases between them. The CDR3 consists of 15 residues. The CDR3, as DNA: TGTGCCAGCAACTCTAGGATTAGAGCCAAAAACATTCAGTACTTC. This codes for CASNSRIRAKNIQYF.